This T cell receptor beta chain was captured in a study of T cells in Graves' hyperthyroidism and ophthalmopathy. RNA transcripts yielded amplified TCR beta CDR3 regions. First-round RT-PCR with HTBI primers amplified the TCR CDR3 region. Each CDR3 protein is one row after TCRdb ran MiXCR on the multiplex PCR reads. The profile shows a few hundred thousand distinct CDR3 sequences, about an eighth of them singletons. From more than 9.5 ml of fresh peripheral blood, PBMCs were isolated. V lost 4 bases and J lost 7, with 14 bases in between. This CDR3 comprises 14 residues. The germline V gene has CDR1 LNHDA and CDR2 SQIVND (reference sequence).

The chain links TRBV19 to TRBJ2-1, with D possibly being TRBD1 (5 bases). Sequenced material: blood. This receptor was taken from a woman under 30 with Graves' hyperthyroidism. CDR3 sequence (DNA): TGTGCCAGTAGTACCCCTTCAGGGATAAATGAGCAGTTCTTC. Protein sequence: CASSTPSGINEQFF.